One and the same sample provided the 24 T cell receptor beta chains below, sequenced in a study of T cell responses to AZD1222 COVID-19 vaccine. This table comes from immunoSEQ multiplex PCR, and its TCRdb copy is limited to in-frame clones, with some not included. Seen here are 65,000 to 75,000 clones, roughly 84% observed once, and the top ten hold 21%. The sample consisted of peripheral blood, taken on day 0 of AZD1222 vaccination. All receptors derive from an adult in good health.

The chain is built from TRBV12-3 or TRBV12-4 and TRBJ1-3; D remains ambiguous. Between the trimmed V and J ends, which lost 8 bases and 4 bases, there was a span of 9 bases. The CDR3 has 12 residues. The CDR3 loop is CASASPGNTIYF. The CDR3 region has the DNA TGTGCCAGCGCCTCCCCGGGAAACACCATATATTTT.

The rearrangement uses TRBV4-2 and TRBJ2-7; D ambiguous. The CDR3 loop spans 15 amino acids. V was trimmed by 2 bases and J by 0 bases, leaving 11 bases between them. Germline CDR1 reads LGHNA; CDR2 reads YNFKEQ. The CDR3 DNA reads as TGTGCCAGCAGCCAAATACACAGTGACTCCTACGAGCAGTACTTC. This sequence encodes CASSQIHSDSYEQYF.

The CDR3 DNA reads TGTGCCAGCAGCTTGGGACTAGCGGGGGCCCGTTGGGACAATGAGCAGTTCTTC. It codes for CASSLGLAGARWDNEQFF. This chain links TRBV7-2 with TRBJ2-1; 14 nucleotides line up with TRBD2. The junction had 9 bases not matched to a gene; V was cut back by 3 bases and J by 5 bases. There are 18 residues in the CDR3. Germline V gives CDR1 SGHTA, CDR2 FQGNSA.

The V gene is TRBV7-9, the J gene TRBJ2-3, with 7 positions matching TRBD1. The CDR3 consists of 17 residues. In germline, CDR1 is SEHNR, CDR2 FQNEAQ (reference sequence). V was clipped by 4 bases and J by 0 bases; unmatched bases: 10. The chain's CDR3 is CASSSLQGLESTDTQYF. The CDR3 nucleotides read TGTGCCAGCAGCTCGCTACAGGGGCTCGAAAGCACAGATACGCAGTATTTT.

The sample holds a few counts of this clone. In DNA, the CDR3 is TGTGCCAGCAGTTTGTCGAGGTTTGAGGCCGGTGGCTACACCTTC. Its protein product is CASSLSRFEAGGYTF. The chain is built from TRBV27 and TRBJ1-2; D not resolved. This CDR3 region has 15 residues. Germline V gene lookup returns CDR1 MNHEY and CDR2 SMNVEV (reference sequence). Between the trimmed V and J ends, which lost 3 bases and 7 bases, there was a span of 18 bases.

This clone has a handful of counts. This chain connects TRBV7-3 to TRBJ2-2; D may be TRBD2 (5 bases). Germline CDR1 is SGHTA and CDR2 is FQGTGA. Deletions cut 4 bases from V and 4 bases from J, with 10 bases between. CDR3 size: 14 residues. Written as DNA, the CDR3 is TGTGCCAGCAGCTCGGGGTACGGCACCGGGGAGCTGTTTTTT. Amino acids: CASSSGYGTGELFF.

CDR3 nucleotides: TGTGCCAGTTCCCAAGGGGAAGGCTACACCTTC. Amino acid sequence: CASSQGEGYTF. The chain carries TRBV19 and TRBJ1-2; tentative D call: TRBD1 (5 bases). This CDR3 is 11 amino acids long. Trimming shortened V by 8 bases and J by 8 bases, and 12 bases separated the two germline ends. Germline assignment: CDR1 LNHDA and CDR2 SQIVND (reference sequence). Drawing the rest from reference TRBV19 and TRBJ1-2, the complete variable domain is DGGITQSPKYLFRKEGQNVTLSCEQNLNHDAMYWYRQDPGQGLRLIYYSQIVNDFQKGDIAEGYSVSREKKESFPLTVTSAQKNPTAFYLCASSQGEGYTFGSGTRLTVV.

The chain joins TRBV29-1 to TRBJ2-3; 7 bases are shared with TRBD2. This CDR3 is 15 amino acids long. V gave up 4 bases and J gave up 1 base; unmatched junction bases: 8. Germline loops: CDR1 SQVTM, CDR2 ANQGSEA. CDR3 in amino acids: CSVGFGSGGTDTQYF. In nucleotides, the CDR3 is TGCAGCGTTGGTTTCGGGAGCGGGGGCACAGATACGCAGTATTTT.

The rearrangement joins TRBV28 to TRBJ2-7; 10 nucleotides agree with TRBD2. Germline V gene lookup returns CDR1 MDHEN and CDR2 SYDVKM. Losses at the gene ends were 6 bases for V and 4 bases for J; bases not matched to a gene: 6. This CDR3 region has 14 residues. The CDR3 coding sequence is TGTGCCAGCAGAACTAGCGGGGCATGGTACGAGCAGTACTTC. Protein product: CASRTSGAWYEQYF.

The chain employs TRBV3-1 (or the pseudogene TRBV3-2) and TRBJ1-1; a possible D gene is TRBD1 (5 bases). The CDR3 runs to 13 residues. CDR1 is LGHDT and CDR2 is YNNKEL in the germline V gene (reference sequence). Deletions cut 4 bases from V and 6 bases from J, with 12 bases between. In DNA form, the CDR3 reads TGTGCCAGCAGCCGAGACGGGGGGGCTGAAGCTTTCTTT. Translated, it gives CASSRDGGAEAFF.

The DNA of the CDR3 is TGTGCCAGCAGCCAAAGAGGGACAGGGTCTTTCACTGAAGCTTTCTTT. Translating it yields CASSQRGTGSFTEAFF. The chain is built from TRBV3-1 (or the pseudogene TRBV3-2) and TRBJ1-1, with TRBD1 matching over 9 bases. V dropped 2 bases and J dropped 4; count of bases not matched to a gene: 8. Germline CDR1 reads LGHDT; CDR2 reads YNNKEL (reference sequence). The CDR3 extends over 16 amino acids.

V and J are TRBV14 and TRBJ2-1; no definite D call. V lost 1 base and J lost 7, with 2 bases in between. CDR3 length: 11 amino acids. Looked up from germline, CDR1 is SGHDN and CDR2 is FVKESK. DNA for the CDR3: TGTGCCAGCAGCCAAGGGAATGAGCAGTTCTTC. Protein: CASSQGNEQFF. Full variable domain (remainder filled in from reference TRBV14 and TRBJ2-1): EAGVTQFPSHSVIEKGQTVTLRCDPISGHDNLYWYRRVMGKEIKFLLHFVKESKQDESGMPNNRFLAERTGGTYSTLKVQPAELEDSGVYFCASSQGNEQFFGPGTRLTVL.

V is TRBV24-1 and J is TRBJ2-3; TRBD2 matches at 12 bases. After removal of 5 bases from V and 3 bases from J, the junction contained 5 bases not matched to a gene. The CDR3 extends over 16 amino acids. Germline V gene lookup returns CDR1 KGHDR and CDR2 SFDVKD. CDR3 residues: CATSATSGSATDTQYF. The CDR3 DNA sequence: TGTGCCACCAGTGCGACTAGCGGGAGTGCAACAGATACGCAGTATTTT.

CDR3 loop: CASSLERRSEQYF. The CDR3 bases are TGTGCCAGCAGCTTAGAGCGCCGTAGCGAGCAGTACTTC. This sequence joins TRBV7-8 and TRBJ2-7, with D uncertain. Trimming pared 1 base from V and 6 bases from J, leaving 10 bases between. The germline CDR1 and CDR2 sequences are SGHVS and FQNEAQ. CDR3 length equals 13 residues. The entire variable domain, with the rest obtained from reference TRBV7-8 and TRBJ2-7, is as follows: GAGVSQSPRYKVAKRGQDVALRCDPISGHVSLFWYQQALGQGPEFLTYFQNEAQLDKSGLPSDRFFAERPEGSVSTLKIQRTQQEDSAVYLCASSLERRSEQYFGPGTRLTVT.

The chain joins TRBV19 to TRBJ2-1, with 12 bases aligning to TRBD2. Trimming cost V 3 bases and J 4 bases; bases outside gene matches: 4. Germline CDR1 is LNHDA and CDR2 is SQIVND (reference sequence). The CDR3 extends over 16 amino acids. The CDR3 region has the DNA TGTGCCAGTAGTATTGGACTAGCGGGACGGTACAATGAGCAGTTCTTC. Translation: CASSIGLAGRYNEQFF.

This chain joins TRBV3-1 (or the pseudogene TRBV3-2) and TRBJ2-7; D may be TRBD1 or TRBD2 (5 bases each). Germline V gene data show CDR1 as LGHDT and CDR2 as YNNKEL (reference sequence). V lost 4 bases and J lost 2, with 12 bases in between. The CDR3 has 14 amino acids. DNA for the CDR3: TGTGCCAGCAGCCTCGGGACCGGGACCTACGAGCAGTACTTC. The encoded protein is CASSLGTGTYEQYF.

This clone was picked up one time. The gene calls are TRBV3-1 (or the pseudogene TRBV3-2) and TRBJ1-4; 11 bases match TRBD1. Germline values: CDR1 LGHDT, CDR2 YNNKEL (reference sequence). The trim removed 4 bases at V and 8 bases at J, leaving 6 bases unmatched. This CDR3 contains 15 residues. This CDR3 reads CASSLGTGGSEKLFF. The CDR3 DNA reads TGTGCCAGCAGCCTAGGGACAGGGGGTTCGGAAAAACTGTTTTTT.

The chain uses TRBV7-2 and TRBJ2-5; 10 bases match TRBD1. Germline CDR1 is SGHTA and CDR2 is FQGNSA. V lost 1 base to trimming and J lost 4 bases; unmatched junction nucleotides: 6. This CDR3 region has 16 residues. The CDR3 spells CASSLVEGTGAETQYF. The CDR3 DNA reads TGTGCCAGCAGCTTAGTAGAGGGGACAGGGGCAGAGACCCAGTACTTC.

V is TRBV28 and J is TRBJ2-7, with 7 bases fitting TRBD1. V lost 7 bases, J lost 0 bases, and 9 bases stayed unmatched. Germline V lookup: CDR1 MDHEN, CDR2 SYDVKM. The CDR3 extends over 15 amino acids. As DNA, the CDR3 is TGTGCCAGCACCATGGGACAGAGCTTCTCCTACGAGCAGTACTTC. Translated: CASTMGQSFSYEQYF.

The chain has TRBV7-2 and TRBJ1-1; 7 nucleotides agree with TRBD1. The germline gives CDR1 SGHTA, CDR2 FQGNSA. This CDR3 has 15 residues. Unmatched junction bases numbered 17, after V lost 5 bases and J lost 11 bases. In DNA form, the CDR3 reads TGTGCCAGCAGCCCCCTATACCTTAGACAGGGAGAGGCTTTCTTT. Its protein product is CASSPLYLRQGEAFF.

This clone was recorded once. This chain joins TRBV5-1 and TRBJ1-4; 7 bases align to TRBD1. Per the germline V gene, CDR1 is SGHRS and CDR2 is YFSETQ. V dropped 1 base and J dropped 4; count of bases not matched to a gene: 7. CDR3 size: 16 residues. The CDR3 DNA is TGCGCCAGCAGCTTGTTCGCGTCAGGGGGTAATGAAAAACTGTTTTTT. Translated: CASSLFASGGNEKLFF.

The chain has TRBV12-5 and TRBJ2-2; a possible D gene is TRBD1 (6 bases). Germline CDR1 and CDR2: LGHNT and FRNRAP. CDR3 length: 18 amino acids. The germline V and J ends were trimmed by 3 bases and 0 bases, with 17 bases remaining between them. The CDR3: CASGFGWDKFSNTGELFF. In DNA, the CDR3 is TGTGCTAGTGGTTTTGGTTGGGACAAGTTTTCGAACACCGGGGAGCTGTTTTTT.

In this sample, this clone turned up a few times. CDR3 in amino acids: CASSLTLGASGTQYF. The CDR3, as DNA: TGTGCCAGCAGCTTAACGCTGGGGGCGTCTGGTACGCAGTATTTT. This chain uses TRBV7-3 with TRBJ2-3, with D tentatively TRBD1 (6 bases). The ends were cut back, 0 bases at V and 8 bases at J, with 15 bases in the middle. This CDR3 spans 15 amino acids. The germline V gene encodes CDR1 SGHTA and CDR2 FQGTGA.

The chain recombines TRBV5-8 with TRBJ1-1; 9 bases match TRBD1. With 0 bases clipped from V and 1 base from J, the junction kept 7 bases outside the gene matches. Germline lookup yields CDR1 SGHTS and CDR2 YDEGEE. The CDR3 extends over 17 amino acids. The CDR3 region is CASSLEQGARTNTEAFF. The DNA for the CDR3 is TGTGCCAGCAGCTTGGAACAGGGGGCTAGGACGAACACTGAAGCTTTCTTT.